This entry lists 14 T cell receptor beta chains sequenced from one sample in a study of T cell repertoires in cytomegalovirus infection. No antigen has been identified for these receptors. TCRdb used MiXCR to reprocess the reads, holding one entry per CDR3 protein. The sample has about a million distinct CDR3 sequences; roughly 31% are singletons. The sample in question was cultured CD8+ T cells from PBMCs, obtained from culture after CMV antigen stimulation. These TCRs come from a human donor in good health (CMV status not recorded). Some clones in this sample may be carry-over from other donors' samples.

This clonotype showed up just once. V gene TRBV4-1 combines with J gene TRBJ1-1; 7 nucleotides align to TRBD1. In germline, CDR1 is MGHRA, CDR2 YSYEKL. There are 15 residues in the CDR3. The V segment lost 1 base and the J segment 1 base; nucleotides outside the gene matches: 3. CDR3: CASSQVRTGNTEAFF. In DNA, the CDR3 is TGCGCCAGCAGCCAAGTTAGGACAGGGAACACTGAAGCTTTCTTT.

This clonotype was counted between two and nine times. This chain joins TRBV4-1 and TRBJ2-6, with 7 nucleotides matching TRBD1. Germline assignment: CDR1 MGHRA and CDR2 YSYEKL. This CDR3 comprises 15 residues. After removal of 3 bases from V and 3 bases from J, the junction contained 2 bases not matched to a gene. CDR3 coding DNA: TGCGCCAGCAGCCATGGGACAGTTGGGGCCAACGTCCTGACTTTC. Encoded protein: CASSHGTVGANVLTF.

Only a few counts were recorded for this clonotype. The chain carries TRBV19 and TRBJ2-1; TRBD1 matches at 8 bases. V shed 5 bases and J 8 bases; nucleotides not matched to a gene: 14. Per germline, CDR1 LNHDA and CDR2 SQIVND (reference sequence). This CDR3 spans 16 amino acids. The CDR3 here is CASSPRTGSLTDEQFF. DNA for the CDR3: TGTGCCAGTAGTCCCCGGACAGGGAGCCTGACCGATGAGCAGTTCTTC.

This clonotype was recorded a few times. This sequence joins TRBV4-2 and TRBJ2-3, with D perhaps assigned TRBD1 or TRBD2 (6 bases each). The CDR3 length is 15 residues. Germline V gives CDR1 LGHNA, CDR2 YNFKEQ. V was shortened by 4 bases and J by 2 bases, with 13 bases between the two germline ends. CDR3 loop: CASSLPGASTDTQYF. In DNA, the CDR3 is TGTGCCAGCAGCCTTCCGGGGGCCTCCACAGATACGCAGTATTTT.

This clonotype was picked up a small number of times. This chain links TRBV7-9 with TRBJ2-1; 10 nucleotides align to TRBD1. Losses at the gene ends were 5 bases for V and 3 bases for J; bases not matched to a gene: 10. This CDR3 contains 17 residues. CDR1 SEHNR and CDR2 FQNEAQ come from the germline V gene (reference sequence). The CDR3 DNA reads TGTGCCAGCAGCCGTCCCGGGACAGGGGTCGGCTACAATGAGCAGTTCTTC. This gives the protein CASSRPGTGVGYNEQFF. Full variable domain (remainder filled in from reference TRBV7-9 and TRBJ2-1): DTGVSQNPRHKITKRGQNVTFRCDPISEHNRLYWYRQTLGQGPEFLTYFQNEAQLEKSRLLSDRFSAERPKGSFSTLEIQRTEQGDSAMYLCASSRPGTGVGYNEQFFGPGTRLTVL.

V is TRBV6-8 and J is TRBJ2-7, with D possibly being TRBD1 (5 bases). The germline gives CDR1 MNHGY, CDR2 SAAAGT. V lost 6 bases to trimming and J lost 2 bases, with 8 bases between them. The CDR3 extends over 12 amino acids. This CDR3 is CASRSTAYEQYF. The CDR3 DNA is TGTGCCAGCAGGTCGACAGCCTACGAGCAGTACTTC.

In this sample, this clonotype turned up a few times. This rearrangement joins TRBV7-9 to TRBJ2-6; TRBD1 or TRBD2 may be the D gene (5 bases each). Trimming removed 0 bases at V and 0 bases at J, with 18 bases between. Germline CDR1 SEHNR, CDR2 FQNEAQ (reference sequence). There are 20 residues in the CDR3. The CDR3 DNA reads as TGTGCCAGCAGCTTAGCGCTGCAGGGCGGAGGATCCTCTGGGGCCAACGTCCTGACTTTC. This sequence encodes CASSLALQGGGSSGANVLTF.

The V and J genes are TRBV7-2 and TRBJ2-6; D unresolved. The V gene lost 5 bases and the J gene lost 0 bases, with 11 bases spanning the gap. Germline-derived CDR1 and CDR2 are SGHTA and FQGNSA. The CDR3 extends over 16 amino acids. In DNA form, the CDR3 reads TGTGCCAGCAGCGTACTATACTACTCTGGGGCCAACGTCCTGACTTTC. It codes for CASSVLYYSGANVLTF.

The chain recombines TRBV6-4 with TRBJ1-2, with 12 bases identical to TRBD1. The CDR3 contains 16 residues. With V trimmed by 3 bases and J by 5 bases, 7 bases remained unmatched. Germline CDR1 reads MRHNA; CDR2 reads SNTAGT. The CDR3: CASSDPWDRGLYGYTF. The CDR3 bases are TGTGCCAGCAGTGATCCCTGGGACAGGGGGCTTTATGGCTACACCTTC.

This clonotype was detected many times. V is TRBV7-8 and J is TRBJ2-3; D is perhaps TRBD2 (5 bases). This CDR3 contains 16 residues. Trimming cost V 2 bases and J 1 base, with 13 bases left between them. The germline V gene has CDR1 SGHVS and CDR2 FQNEAQ. The CDR3 loop is CASSLSSLAGTDTQYF. The CDR3 bases are TGTGCCAGCAGCTTATCGTCGCTAGCTGGCACAGATACGCAGTATTTT. The whole variable domain, filled in from reference TRBV7-8 and TRBJ2-3, reads GAGVSQSPRYKVAKRGQDVALRCDPISGHVSLFWYQQALGQGPEFLTYFQNEAQLDKSGLPSDRFFAERPEGSVSTLKIQRTQQEDSAVYLCASSLSSLAGTDTQYFGPGTRLTVL.

The rearrangement uses TRBV7-6 and TRBJ2-1, with unresolved D. Trimming took off 6 bases at V and 0 bases at J, with 12 bases between the two ends. The CDR3 has 15 residues. Per the germline V gene, CDR1 is SGHVS and CDR2 is FNYEAQ. CDR3 DNA: TGTGCCAGCAGGATAGGGCAGGCCTCCTACAATGAGCAGTTCTTC. This codes for CASRIGQASYNEQFF.

This chain connects TRBV2 to TRBJ2-5; no firm D call. Germline CDR1 SNHLY, CDR2 FYNNEI. The V gene lost 6 bases and the J gene lost 12 bases, with 5 bases spanning the gap. This CDR3 region has 8 residues. The CDR3 region has the DNA TGTGCCAGCAGCATAAAGTACTTC. Amino acid sequence: CASSIKYF.

The rearrangement uses TRBV5-5 and TRBJ1-2; no clear D gene. The CDR3 is 14 residues long. The germline V and J ends were trimmed by 2 bases and 3 bases, with 11 bases remaining between them. CDR1 is SGHKS and CDR2 is YYEKEE in the germline V gene (reference sequence). CDR3 sequence (DNA): TGTGCCAGCAGCTTTCCGGGCGATTACTATGGCTACACCTTC. It codes for CASSFPGDYYGYTF.

The chain recombines TRBV15 with TRBJ1-2; no definite D call. V was clipped by 5 bases and J by 4 bases, with 14 bases between them. There are 14 residues in the CDR3. Germline V lookup: CDR1 LNHNV, CDR2 YYDKDF (reference sequence). CDR3 residues: CATSPRRTIYGYTF. In DNA, the CDR3 is TGTGCCACCAGCCCCCGAAGGACGATCTATGGCTACACCTTC.